The clone carrying this TCR beta chain has a handful of counts. Its antigen is undetermined. This may come from a read error, since a much larger clone is one base off. These data belong to a study of tumor-infiltrating lymphocytes in primary liver carcinoma. Background on the study: Stage T1-T3 N0M0 tumors measured roughly 4.2 to 10 cm at most.

Co-extracting RNA and DNA was done with roughly 17-32 mg of unsorted bulk tissue as input. Patients were chronically HBV-infected and treatment-naive. Notes on the study in general: Tumor-adjacent and tumor-blood pairs shared less of their repertoires than tumor region pairs shared. Presence in all five tumor regions was observed for only about 7-25% of top clones.

The CDR3 covers 14 residues. CDR1 is GTSNPN, CDR2 SVGIG, per germline (reference sequence). Starting material of roughly 0.45 ug total RNA yielded TCR beta cDNA via a constant-region primer. Researchers made the TCR beta libraries by running three nested multiplex PCR rounds with slightly modified ARM-PCR. Rounds one and two of PCR, each of roughly 10 cycles, were primed with TRBV1-TRBV30 forward primers and a C-beta reverse primer. TCRdb itself ran the multiplex PCR reads through MiXCR, one entry per CDR3 protein. Here the sample spans 110,000 or so distinct CDR3 sequences, roughly 80% being singletons.

The material sequenced was liver tumor tissue from sampling region 3. Subset in this sample: tumor region T3, left-lateral pole. This TCR derives from a man aged 35-49 years with primary liver carcinoma and hepatitis B virus infection. The rearrangement joins TRBV30 to TRBJ2-1; 10 bases fit TRBD2. The CDR3 reads CVRSAGGFYNEQFF. CDR3 nucleotides: TGTGTCAGGTCAGCGGGAGGGTTTTACAATGAGCAGTTCTTC.